This T cell receptor beta chain was documented in a study of blood T cell repertoires in COVID-19. Background on the study: Specimens from acute and convalescent COVID-19 originated in the United States, Italy and Spain.

Germline V gene sequence: CDR1 SEHNR, CDR2 FQNEAQ (reference sequence). The CDR3 has 13 residues. Between the trimmed V and J ends, which lost 2 bases and 13 bases, there was a span of 12 bases. Using immunoSEQ multiplex PCR, the repertoire was profiled, and TCRdb retains in-frame clones only, with some absent. The table has under 200,000 clones, 70% to 90% seen once; the top ten hold around 8%. The TCR originated in a woman in her sixties or seventies with COVID-19, enrolled during active disease. Source material: peripheral blood. The chain joins TRBV7-9 to TRBJ1-6; possible D gene TRBD1, 6 bases. The CDR3 loop reads CASSLFVQGPLHF. The CDR3 DNA reads as TGTGCCAGCAGCTTATTCGTACAGGGTCCCCTCCACTTT.